This TCR beta chain is from a study of shared clonotypes between healthy human individuals (TCRdb year 2020). Some background on the complete study: The cohort comprised a couple of women and a few men aged 18 to 49 years. Per donor, three plates each were used for CD4 naive and CD4 memory, two for CD8 naive, and one for CD8 memory. Each donor's leukapheresis produced roughly between roughly 0.85 and 10 billion PBMCs. To increase sequencing depth and limit assay-specific biases, different laboratories used diverse techniques to prepare libraries and sequence TCR repertoires. Blood TCR repertoires of about five healthy adults were deeply sequenced to estimate repertoire size and the extent of clonotype sharing between individuals. Study-wide findings and limitations: Pairwise subsampling indicated that sequencing depth was expected to affect the degree of clonotype sharing among donors. Across four donors, around 5% of naive CD4, over 3% of naive CD8, 2.3% of memory CD4, and approximately 0.42% of memory CD8 clonotypes were shared. The genetic and exposure-history diversity represented was limited by the small number of donors. Only blood was sampled, and tissue TCR repertoires likely differ from those in blood. Compared with non-shared clonotypes, the clonotypes found in all four sorted-subset donors had higher generation probabilities. Even with the large sequencing depth, rarefaction of the sorted-subset datasets indicated that sequencing was incomplete. Estimated clonotype richness was generally larger for naive than for memory subsets.

Comments on this clone: No antigen is known for it. No base-level quality is on record; no much larger clone is a single base apart.

TCR CDR3 regions were amplified from genomic DNA by multiplex PCR using the deep immunoSEQ assay. For each cell subset, the extracted genomic DNA was distributed evenly across all wells of several immunoSEQ 96-well plates, and each plate served as one replicate. For sorted subsets, 200 to 250 ng of genomic DNA, equivalent to roughly 30,000 T cell genomes, went into each replicate PCR. Purified libraries were measured with a Qubit 3.0 fluorometer, size-checked on a Bioanalyzer 2100, and measured again with the KAPA Library Quantification kit. A separate single-read 150-cycle Illumina NextSeq 550 flow cell was used to sequence each immunoSEQ 96-well plate. As for the original processing: The immunoSEQ output contained only junctional sequences without quality scores, so filtering could not match that applied to full-length reads. Sequences were annotated with PyIR, a Python wrapper for IgBLAST v1.9, using IMGT germline references to assign V/J genes and CDR3. Reads with weak V/J assignments (E-value above 1e-6), missing CDR3, stop codons, out-of-frame junctions, or ambiguous translated residues were removed. A V3J clonotype was defined by an identical inferred V gene, J gene, and CDR3 amino acid sequence. Percentage overlap between repertoires was computed as shared unique clonotypes divided by the size of the smaller repertoire. RTK rarefaction, the Chao1 estimator, and Recon v2.1 estimates of unobserved clonotypes were used to assess repertoire richness. Generation probabilities were computed with OLGA for all TCRbeta clonotypes obtained by the gDNA method from several donors. In TCRdb, the immuneACCESS table is reduced to in-frame sequences with V and J assigned. These tables do not hold every clone; where another copy was compared, an unresolved V gene accounts for under half, and the others remain unexplained. That table is the source of V, J and clone size, and D and trimming were worked out from the DNA. The sample table lists about 2.1 million clones, 93% of them with a count of one. The ten largest clones capture approximately 1.7% of the sample.

From its cysteine to its phenylalanine, the CDR3 spans 18 amino acids. Of the read, only the CDR3 DNA is kept; its 54 bases are in frame from base 1. Between the V and J ends, shortened by 5 bases and 0 bases respectively, the junction contains 17 bases. As encoded in the germline V gene, CDR1 is SGHTA while CDR2 is FQGTGA. CD8 naive samples were obtained by positive selection for CCR7 among CD45RO-negative cells, yielding a CD45RA+CCR7+ population from which TemRA cells were excluded. The donors were healthy, HIV-negative adults with no recently reported acute infections or vaccinations. Every donor was a Caucasian adult living in Nashville, Tennessee, USA. Blood was collected by leukapheresis, and PBMCs were isolated by Ficoll-Histopaque density gradient centrifugation and then cryopreserved in liquid nitrogen vapor phase. Analytical flow cytometry was used to check the purity and quantity of each magnetically sorted T cell population. Each sorted fraction had its genomic DNA isolated and then quantified by UV absorbance on a Nanodrop 2000c.

This sequence uses TRBV7-3 and TRBJ2-6, with TRBD2 as a weak D call on 6 bases. This sequence was found in a man younger than 30 in good health. Some clones in this sample may be carry-over from other donors' samples. The specimen sequenced was naive CD8+ T cells from PBMCs. The cell subset or site label, as the study defines it: CD45RA+CCR7+. The DNA is as follows: TGTGCCAGCAGCCCCCTTGGGGGGTCCAGCTCTGGGGCCAACGTCCTGACTTTC. This translates into CASSPLGGSSSGANVLTF. The CDR3, completed at both ends by the reference TRBV7-3 and TRBJ2-6 genes, gives the full variable domain GAGVSQTPSNKVTEKGKYVELRCDPISGHTALYWYRQSLGQGPEFLIYFQGTGAADDSGLPNDRFFAVRPEGSVSTLKIQRTERGDSAVYLCASSPLGGSSSGANVLTFGAGSRLTVL.